This TCR beta chain comes out of a study of T cell responses to AZD1222 COVID-19 vaccine. Study information: Timing groups of about 4 and about 12 weeks for second doses were pooled.

Study-wide findings and caveats: Spike was spanned by vaccine-associated CD4 TCRs, which were dominant at 160-218 and 743-854. Recipients of AZD1222 seropositive at baseline numbered only five or six.

As for this clone: Antigen unknown.

Germline V gene lookup returns CDR1 MNHEY and CDR2 SVGAGI. The germline V and J ends were trimmed by 6 bases and 5 bases, with 13 bases remaining between them. The CDR3 contains 13 residues. Sequencing was performed with immunoSEQ multiplex PCR; in TCRdb, only in-frame clones are kept and a portion is missing. The sample has some 170,000 clones, over 85% seen once. The chain is built from TRBV6-5 and TRBJ2-5; D gene ambiguous. This clonotype was obtained from an adult in good health. Specimen: peripheral blood, collected on day 0 of AZD1222 vaccination. The CDR3 DNA follows: TGTGCCAGCAGCCCAGGTGTGCGGGAGACCCAGTACTTC. Translated: CASSPGVRETQYF.